The 31 T cell receptor beta chains in this list originate from one sample, sequenced in a study of esophageal squamous cell carcinoma under preoperative chemotherapy. TCRdb fed the PCR reads into MiXCR, producing one record per CDR3 protein. The sample records around 11,000 distinct CDR3 sequences, roughly 59% being singletons. The time point: after preoperative PTX-NDP chemotherapy. Sample collection occurred from a patient given preoperative chemotherapy. The receptor source for this set is a human donor with esophageal squamous cell carcinoma. The donor label of this sample is uncertain.

The chain is built from TRBV6-1 and TRBJ2-1, with a possible D match to TRBD2 (6 bases). The J call is in doubt because the DNA end fits TRBJ2-7 better. CDR1 MNHNS and CDR2 SASEGT come from the germline V gene. The CDR3 runs to 17 residues. In DNA, the CDR3 is TGTGCCAGCATCGCGGGGAGCGGAGACCTCGACACAGAGACGCAGTACTTC. It codes for CASIAGSGDLDTETQYF.

This clonotype rates as medium-sized. CDR3 nucleotides: TGTGCCACCAACGGGAGGGGCGGACGTGACACAGATACGCAGTATTTT. It codes for CATNGRGGRDTDTQYF. The chain recombines TRBV27 with TRBJ2-3; 8 bases are a match to TRBD2. The CDR3 extends over 16 amino acids. Germline loops: CDR1 MNHEY, CDR2 SMNVEV (reference sequence). V dropped 10 bases and J dropped 2; count of bases not matched to a gene: 14.

This chain links TRBV6-1 with TRBJ2-5; D not resolved. The CDR3 loop spans 12 amino acids. The germline gives CDR1 MNHNS, CDR2 SASEGT. The V and J ends lost 2 bases and 11 bases respectively, with 12 bases between them. CDR3 sequence reads: CASSETDYEQYF. The CDR3 coding sequence is TGTGCCAGCAGTGAAACGGATTATGAGCAGTACTTC.

About this clonotype: One end of the junction is discordant with germline, which a read error may explain. The chain joins TRBV6-1 to TRBJ2-1; D is perhaps TRBD2 (5 bases). This CDR3 region has 13 residues. Germline CDR1 is MNHNS and CDR2 is SASEGT. CDR3 loop: CARGEERSGELFF. The CDR3, as DNA: TGTGCCAGGGGTGAGGAGAGGTCCGGGGAGCTGTTCTTC.

V is TRBV7-6 and J is TRBJ2-3, with 9 nucleotides matching TRBD2. After removal of 5 bases from V and 4 bases from J, the junction contained 10 bases not matched to a gene. This CDR3 is built from 16 residues. CDR1 and CDR2 (germline): SGHVS, FNYEAQ. The CDR3 reads CASSRVASGMSDTQYF. CDR3 sequence (DNA): TGTGCCAGCAGCCGGGTGGCTAGCGGGATGTCAGATACGCAGTATTTT.

As to this clonotype: Mismatch with germline at one junction end may stem from a read error. The rearrangement uses TRBV7-2 and TRBJ2-3; TRBD2 might be the D (7 bases). The CDR3 is made up of 20 amino acids. Germline V lookup: CDR1 SGHTA, CDR2 FQGNSA. The CDR3 region has the DNA TGTGCCAGCAGCTTAGCAGGAGTGGGGGGAGGGGGACGCGGCACAGAGACGCAGTATTTT. It yields the protein CASSLAGVGGGGRGTETQYF.

This clonotype is a singleton in its sample. The rearrangement joins TRBV6-1 to TRBJ2-5; 9 bases match TRBD1. The CDR3 extends over 15 amino acids. V trimming: 4 bases; J trimming: 5 bases; junction bases outside the gene matches: 8. Per germline, CDR1 MNHNS and CDR2 SASEGT. CDR3 DNA: TGTGCCAGCAGTGTAACCGGGACAGGGTCGGAGACCCAGTACTTC. This translates into CASSVTGTGSETQYF.

Regarding this clonotype: This sequence may be a read error, since a much larger clone differs from it by one base. The chain joins TRBV6-1 to TRBJ2-5; 11 bases are shared with TRBD2. Germline V lookup: CDR1 MNHNS, CDR2 SASEGT. Trimming removed 7 bases from V and 11 bases from J; junction bases left unmatched: 12. The CDR3 loop spans 14 amino acids. CDR3 region: CASKTSGNYNEQYF. For the CDR3, the DNA is TGTGCCAGCAAGACTAGCGGGAACTACAATGAGCAGTACTTC.

A remark on this clonotype: Germline and junction disagree at one end, which may indicate a read error. The chain links TRBV10-2 to TRBJ2-5, with TRBD2 matching 7 bases. The germline V gene has CDR1 WSHSY and CDR2 SAAADI. The CDR3 runs 14 residues. CDR3 sequence reads: CAGSGGTDPDTQYF. The CDR3 nucleotides are TGCGCGGGCTCCGGGGGGACCGACCCAGATACCCAGTATTTC.

The CDR3 DNA follows: TGTGCCAGCGCTGCGAGCTACAATACGCAGTACTTC. Protein sequence: CASAASYNTQYF. The J gene is TRBJ2-1, the V gene TRBV6-1; unclear D gene. The J call could be wrong; TRBJ2-7 is a better fit for the DNA end. The CDR3 consists of 12 residues. CDR1 and CDR2 (germline): MNHNS, SASEGT.

This clonotype was seen many times. At one end the junction does not follow the germline gene, possibly because of a read error. The chain has TRBV6-1 and TRBJ2-3, with TRBD2 as a possible D gene (6 bases). This CDR3 region has 16 residues. CDR1 MNHNS and CDR2 SASEGT come from the germline V gene. The CDR3 nucleotides read TGTGCCAGCGGGGGGTTTGGGGGAAGCTACACAGAGACGCAGTATTTC. This encodes CASGGFGGSYTETQYF.

The chain has TRBV4-1 and TRBJ2-1; 13 bases fit TRBD2. Losses at the gene ends were 4 bases for V and 10 bases for J; bases not matched to a gene: 10. CDR3 length: 16 residues. In germline, CDR1 is MGHRA, CDR2 YSYEKL. The CDR3 spells CASSRREGLAGAEQFF. CDR3 DNA sequence: TGCGCCAGCAGCCGGAGGGAAGGACTAGCGGGAGCCGAGCAGTTCTTC.

The rearrangement uses TRBV6-1 and TRBJ2-1; D gene ambiguous. Near its end, the DNA agrees better with TRBJ2-7, so the J call may be wrong. This CDR3 comprises 15 residues. Germline V CDR1 and CDR2: MNHNS, SASEGT. CDR3 nucleotide sequence: TGTGCCAGCAGTCCCACGGCAGGCTTTACCTACGAGCAGTACTTC. It yields the protein CASSPTAGFTYEQYF.

This clonotype is medium-sized (0.01 to 0.1%). The chain joins TRBV27 to TRBJ2-3; possibly TRBD2 for D (6 bases). Germline V CDR1 and CDR2: MNHEY, SMNVEV (reference sequence). This CDR3 is 15 amino acids long. Trimming pared 5 bases from V and 8 bases from J, leaving 20 bases between. DNA for the CDR3: TGTGCCAGCAGTGGGACTCTAAAGGGTATTGGTACGCAGTATTTT. As protein: CASSGTLKGIGTQYF.

Regarding this clonotype: A junction end diverges from the germline sequence, so it may reflect a read error. The V and J genes are TRBV12-3 or TRBV12-4 and TRBJ2-2, with D uncertain. The CDR3 consists of 13 residues. The DNA of the CDR3 is TGTGCCAGCCGGCCTGCCGGCACCGGTGAGCTGTATTTT. It codes for CASRPAGTGELYF.

The chain is built from TRBV7-2 and TRBJ2-5; D not certain. The assigned J gene may be wrong: the sequence end matches TRBJ2-1 better. Germline CDR1 and CDR2: SGHTA and FQGNSA. The CDR3 runs to 13 residues. The CDR3 DNA sequence: TGTGCCAGCAGCTTAGGGCCACACAATGAGCAGTTCTTC. It encodes CASSLGPHNEQFF.

Only one count was recorded for this clonotype. This chain connects TRBV6-5 to TRBJ2-1, with 11 positions matching TRBD2. The CDR3 contains 14 residues. Germline V gene data show CDR1 as MNHEY and CDR2 as SVGAGI. V was clipped by 5 bases and J by 5 bases; unmatched bases: 2. The CDR3 region has the DNA TGTGCCAGCAGTACTAGCGGGAGAAACAATGAGCAGTTCTTC. Translating it yields CASSTSGRNNEQFF.

The chain recombines TRBV6-1 with TRBJ2-1; 8 bases are a match to TRBD2. V trimming: 1 base; J trimming: 8 bases; junction bases outside the gene matches: 7. Germline CDR1 is MNHNS and CDR2 is SASEGT. The CDR3 contains 15 residues. The CDR3 bases are TGTGCCAGCAGTGAAGGGGGACTAGGGGTTCATGAGCAGTTCTTC. Protein product: CASSEGGLGVHEQFF.

The chain links TRBV6-1 to TRBJ2-2; D may be TRBD1 (5 bases). Trimming left V 5 bases short and J 5 bases short, with 12 bases between. The CDR3 totals 14 residues. Germline V lookup: CDR1 MNHNS, CDR2 SASEGT. The CDR3 protein is CASSNSRVTGELFF. CDR3 sequence (DNA): TGTGCCAGCAGTAATAGCAGGGTAACCGGGGAGCTGTTTTTT.

The chain carries TRBV20-1 and TRBJ2-1, with D unclear. Germline assignment: CDR1 DFQATT and CDR2 SNEGSKA (reference sequence). The germline V and J ends were trimmed by 4 bases and 0 bases, with 13 bases remaining between them. The CDR3 consists of 15 residues. DNA of the CDR3: TGCAGTGCTAATCCTGTCGAGAGCTCCTACAATGAGCAGTTCTTC. It is translated as CSANPVESSYNEQFF.

By share, this clonotype ranks as medium-sized. The chain's CDR3 is CASSFGTSLDEQFF. In DNA, the CDR3 is TGTGCCAGCAGTTTCGGGACTAGCTTAGATGAGCAGTTCTTC. This chain uses TRBV6-5 with TRBJ2-1; 9 bases are shared with TRBD2. This CDR3 is built from 14 residues. Looked up from germline, CDR1 is MNHEY and CDR2 is SVGAGI. V trimming: 4 bases; J trimming: 8 bases; junction bases outside the gene matches: 6.

By frequency in the sample, this clonotype is medium-sized (0.01 to 0.1%). Given a much more abundant clone one base away, this may be a read error. The chain employs TRBV10-2 and TRBJ2-1; perhaps TRBD1 as D (5 bases). The J call is doubtful: the DNA matches TRBJ2-7 better. The V gene's germline CDR1 is WSHSY and CDR2 SAAADI. There are 15 residues in the CDR3. The CDR3: CASSEYLGANNEQYF. The CDR3 DNA reads as TGCGCCAGCAGTGAGTATTTAGGGGCCAACAATGAGCAGTACTTC.

CDR3 in amino acids: CASSLLVGKRETQYF. In nucleotides, the CDR3 is TGTGCCAGCAGCTTATTGGTGGGAAAAAGAGAGACCCAGTACTTC. The J gene is TRBJ2-5, the V gene TRBV7-6, with D unclear. The CDR3 is 15 amino acids. The germline V and J ends were trimmed by 2 bases and 4 bases, with 14 bases remaining between them. Germline values: CDR1 SGHVS, CDR2 FNYEAQ.

To note about this clonotype: Germline and junction disagree at one end, which may indicate a read error. This chain connects TRBV6-1 to TRBJ2-4; tentative D call: TRBD2 (6 bases). The CDR3 extends over 16 amino acids. Germline-derived CDR1 and CDR2 are MNHNS and SASEGT. The CDR3 reads CASSESGVRYKNMQYF. The CDR3 DNA sequence: TGTGCCAGCAGTGAATCGGGGGTGAGATACAAAAACATGCAGTACTTT.

The chain carries TRBV6-1 and TRBJ2-1; possibly TRBD2 for D (5 bases). The last part of the DNA fits TRBJ2-7 better; the J call may be wrong. CDR3 length: 18 amino acids. CDR1 is MNHNS and CDR2 is SASEGT in the germline V gene. The CDR3 DNA reads as TGTGCCAGCAGTGAAGCTCCTGACCGGGATAATCAAGCCAATGAGCAGTACTTC. Translated: CASSEAPDRDNQANEQYF.

This clonotype is labeled large (0.1 to 1%). This sequence joins TRBV27 and TRBJ2-1; D possibly corresponds to TRBD2 (6 bases). V was pared by 3 bases and J by 0 bases, with 9 bases between. CDR1 MNHEY and CDR2 SMNVEV come from the germline V gene (reference sequence). The CDR3 runs 15 residues. Here the CDR3 DNA reads TGTGCCAGCAGTTTGGAGGGGAGCTCCTACAATGAGCAGTTCTTC. As protein: CASSLEGSSYNEQFF.

The chain is built from TRBV6-1 and TRBJ1-4; D unclear. The CDR3 length is 14 residues. Germline values: CDR1 MNHNS, CDR2 SASEGT. V lost 5 bases and J lost 5, with 12 bases in between. As DNA, the CDR3 is TGTGCCAGCAGTAGCATTCCGGGAAATGAAAAACTGTTTTTT. Amino acids: CASSSIPGNEKLFF.

The rearrangement links TRBV6-1 to TRBJ2-1; 10 bases agree with TRBD2. The last part of the DNA fits TRBJ2-7 better; the J call may be wrong. This CDR3 contains 14 residues. The germline CDR1 and CDR2 sequences are MNHNS and SASEGT. DNA of the CDR3: TGTGCCAGCAAGATAGGACTAGCGGTCTACGAGCAGTACTTC. Its translation: CASKIGLAVYEQYF.

This clonotype was observed at least ten times. The rearrangement uses TRBV6-1 and TRBJ2-2; 9 bases match TRBD1. The CDR3 is 18 residues long. CDR1 MNHNS and CDR2 SASEGT come from the germline V gene. Losses at the gene ends were 4 bases for V and 6 bases for J; bases not matched to a gene: 15. The CDR3 nucleotides read TGTGCCAGCAGTGGCGAGGGTAGGGACAGGGAGTTCTCCGGGGAGCTGTTTTTT. Residues: CASSGEGRDREFSGELFF.

This clonotype has only one observation. The chain uses TRBV6-1 and TRBJ2-2; 8 bases agree with TRBD1. There are 15 residues in the CDR3. Germline CDR1 reads MNHNS; CDR2 reads SASEGT. Trimming cost V 8 bases and J 3 bases; bases outside gene matches: 8. DNA for the CDR3: TGTGCCAGCGTAACCGGGACAGGTTACACCGGGGAGCTGTTTTTT. Translated: CASVTGTGYTGELFF.

This clonotype counts as large. The chain combines TRBV6-1 with TRBJ2-1; 15 bases align to TRBD2. The CDR3 is made up of 15 amino acids. Losses at the gene ends were 5 bases for V and 7 bases for J; bases not matched to a gene: 3. Per germline, CDR1 MNHNS and CDR2 SASEGT. The CDR3: CASSRTSGRGNEQFF. In DNA form, the CDR3 reads TGTGCCAGCAGTCGGACTAGCGGGAGGGGGAATGAGCAGTTCTTC.